Sequencing of this TCR beta chain was carried out in a study of early T cells in non-severe SARS-CoV-2 infection. Study-level background: From unsorted whole blood, bulk RNA was sequenced, and the chains remained unpaired.

Trimming removed 8 bases at V and 6 bases at J, with 14 bases between. The CDR3 length is 12 residues. The germline V gene encodes CDR1 SNHLY and CDR2 FYNNEI. Unique molecular identifiers tagged individual cDNA molecules. Each CDR3 protein gets one entry after TCRdb re-called the 5' RACE reads with MiXCR. The profile shows more than 95,000 distinct CDR3 sequences, about 15% of them singletons. This clonotype was counted only a few times. Antigen specificity is unknown. Notes on the study in general: Private and CD4 specificities were missed by VDJdb matching, which favored anti-spike CD8 responses.

Specimen: whole blood. The origin of this receptor is an adult who was a healthcare worker with PCR-confirmed SARS-CoV-2 infection or an uninfected control (not recorded which). The rearrangement uses TRBV2 and TRBJ2-7; D not certain. CDR3 amino acids: CASGYDSGEQYF. The CDR3 nucleotides read TGTGCCAGCGGGTACGACTCCGGCGAGCAGTACTTC.